Following are 17 T cell receptor beta chains from one sample sequenced in a study of CD8+ T cells in alopecia areata. Reverse transcribed after extraction, RNA yielded cDNA as the sequencing template. TCRdb's table, derived via immunoSEQ multiplex PCR, lists solely in-frame clones and lacks some. The data show some 110,000 clones, roughly 66% seen once. The sequencing sample was made of CD4+ T cells sorted from blood. Receptors were obtained from a human donor in good health.

The chain recombines TRBV7-2 with TRBJ1-5; D unresolved. Trimming cost V 4 bases and J 2 bases, with 9 bases left between them. From germline, CDR1 is SGHTA and CDR2 FQGNSA. The CDR3 is made up of 14 amino acids. Here the CDR3 DNA reads TGTGCCAGCAGCTCAGATTCGGGCAATCAGCCCCAGCATTTT. Amino acid sequence: CASSSDSGNQPQHF.

In its sample, this clone was seen a few times. Other DNA sequences in the sample encode the same CDR3. The gene calls are TRBV7-6 and TRBJ2-7, with TRBD1 matching 7 bases. J gave up 2 bases and V 5 bases, and 3 bases lay outside the gene matches. Looked up from germline, CDR1 is SGHVS and CDR2 is FNYEAQ. There are 13 residues in the CDR3. CDR3 DNA: TGTGCCAGCAGCCTCGGGACAGCCTACGAGCAGTACTTC. This sequence encodes CASSLGTAYEQYF.

The V gene is TRBV28, the J gene TRBJ2-7, with 8 bases aligning to TRBD2. V trimming: 3 bases; J trimming: 3 bases; junction bases outside the gene matches: 13. In germline, CDR1 is MDHEN, CDR2 SYDVKM. This CDR3 contains 17 residues. The CDR3 protein is CASSLSAGAASDYEQYF. The CDR3 coding sequence is TGTGCCAGCAGTTTGTCAGCGGGGGCCGCGTCGGACTACGAGCAGTACTTC. Together with reference TRBV28 and TRBJ2-7, the CDR3 gives the full variable domain: DVKVTQSSRYLVKRTGEKVFLECVQDMDHENMFWYRQDPGLGLRLIYFSYDVKMKEKGDIPEGYSVSREKKERFSLILESASTNQTSMYLCASSLSAGAASDYEQYFGPGTRLTVT.

This clone has just a few counts. V gene TRBV2 combines with J gene TRBJ2-5; D is uncertain. Per germline, CDR1 SNHLY and CDR2 FYNNEI. The CDR3 extends over 13 amino acids. V lost 6 bases and J lost 4, with 12 bases in between. CDR3 region: CASRKAVPETQYF. The CDR3 region has the DNA TGTGCCAGCAGGAAGGCGGTCCCAGAGACCCAGTACTTC.

The CDR3, as DNA: TGCGCCAGCAGCTTGCAGGAGACAGGGGGTACTGAAGCTTTCTTT. Translated: CASSLQETGGTEAFF. The chain employs TRBV5-1 and TRBJ1-1, with 9 nucleotides matching TRBD1. With 1 base clipped from V and 5 bases from J, the junction kept 6 bases outside the gene matches. The CDR3 length is 15 residues. In germline, CDR1 is SGHRS, CDR2 YFSETQ. The full variable domain, completed using reference TRBV5-1 and TRBJ1-1, is KAGVTQTPRYLIKTRGQQVTLSCSPISGHRSVSWYQQTPGQGLQFLFEYFSETQRNKGNFPGRFSGRQFSNSRSEMNVSTLELGDSALYLCASSLQETGGTEAFFGQGTRLTVV.

This chain links TRBV5-1 with TRBJ2-7; TRBD1 matches at 7 bases. Germline V CDR1 and CDR2: SGHRS, YFSETQ. This CDR3 region has 14 residues. Germline trimming cut 4 bases from V and 3 bases from J; bases unmatched to any gene: 7. The CDR3 coding sequence is TGCGCCAGCAGCCAGGGACAGCCAAACTACGAGCAGTACTTC. Amino acid sequence: CASSQGQPNYEQYF.

V and J are TRBV5-1 and TRBJ2-5; the match to TRBD2 covers 12 bases. The CDR3 consists of 15 residues. CDR1 SGHRS and CDR2 YFSETQ come from the germline V gene. The V and J ends lost 5 bases and 2 bases, in that order; junction bases with no gene match: 4. CDR3 sequence: CASRTTSGGQETQYF. CDR3 bases: TGCGCCAGCAGAACGACTAGCGGGGGACAAGAGACCCAGTACTTC.

The rearrangement links TRBV5-8 to TRBJ2-3, with 9 nucleotides matching TRBD1. The CDR3 has 15 amino acids. CDR1 is SGHTS and CDR2 is YDEGEE in the germline V gene. After removal of 3 bases from V and 2 bases from J, the junction contained 4 bases not matched to a gene. Here the CDR3 DNA reads TGTGCCAGCAGCTCCCGGGACAGGGACACAGATACGCAGTATTTT. Its protein product is CASSSRDRDTDTQYF.

J is TRBJ2-6 and V is TRBV6-6, with D perhaps given as TRBD1 or TRBD2 (5 bases each). V lost 2 bases to trimming and J lost 2 bases, with 7 bases between them. CDR1 is MNHNY and CDR2 is SVGAGI in the germline V gene (reference sequence). The CDR3 is 15 residues long. The CDR3 here is CASSYEGPGANVLTF. CDR3 nucleotides: TGTGCCAGCAGTTACGAGGGACCTGGGGCCAACGTCCTGACTTTC.

The rearrangement joins TRBV30 to TRBJ1-4, with no clear D. Deletions cut 5 bases from V and 1 base from J, with 5 bases between. This CDR3 contains 12 residues. Germline-derived CDR1 and CDR2 are GTSNPN and SVGIG (reference sequence). CDR3 loop: CAWGRTNEKLFF. In DNA form, the CDR3 reads TGTGCCTGGGGGCGAACTAATGAAAAACTGTTTTTT.

The V and J genes are TRBV5-1 and TRBJ2-3; TRBD2 agrees at 9 bases. Per germline, CDR1 SGHRS and CDR2 YFSETQ. V trimming: 2 bases; J trimming: 6 bases; junction bases outside the gene matches: 16. This CDR3 is built from 18 residues. The CDR3 is CASSLGPSGASQVDTQYF. CDR3 sequence (DNA): TGCGCCAGCAGCTTAGGTCCTAGCGGGGCCTCCCAGGTGGATACGCAGTATTTT. The entire variable domain, with the rest obtained from reference TRBV5-1 and TRBJ2-3, is as follows: KAGVTQTPRYLIKTRGQQVTLSCSPISGHRSVSWYQQTPGQGLQFLFEYFSETQRNKGNFPGRFSGRQFSNSRSEMNVSTLELGDSALYLCASSLGPSGASQVDTQYFGPGTRLTVL.

This chain connects TRBV9 to TRBJ1-4; D gene unclear. Germline V gives CDR1 SGDLS, CDR2 YYNGEE. Trimming removed 4 bases from V and 5 bases from J, with 18 bases in between. The CDR3 sequence is 16 residues long. Here the CDR3 reads CASSTHTAGRNEKLFF. DNA for the CDR3: TGTGCCAGCAGCACCCATACCGCAGGACGGAATGAAAAACTGTTTTTT.

The genes are TRBV5-4 and TRBJ2-2; D gene unclear. The CDR3 is made up of 14 amino acids. Germline lookup yields CDR1 SGHNT and CDR2 YYREEE (reference sequence). The ends were cut back, 0 bases at V and 7 bases at J, with 10 bases in the middle. CDR3 DNA: TGTGCCAGCAGCTTGGACAGAGATGGCGGGGAGCTGTTTTTT. Its protein is CASSLDRDGGELFF. The whole variable domain, remainder taken from reference TRBV5-4 and TRBJ2-2, is ETGVTQSPTHLIKTRGQQVTLRCSSQSGHNTVSWYQQALGQGPQFIFQYYREEENGRGNFPPRFSGLQFPNYSSELNVNALELDDSALYLCASSLDRDGGELFFGEGSRLTVL.

For the CDR3, the DNA is TGCGCCAGCAGCTTGTCCGGGGACGACATTCAGTACTTC. Translation: CASSLSGDDIQYF. This rearrangement joins TRBV5-1 to TRBJ2-4; D tentatively fits TRBD1 or TRBD2 (5 bases each). Germline-derived CDR1 and CDR2 are SGHRS and YFSETQ. The ends were cut back, 1 base at V and 8 bases at J, with 10 bases in the middle. CDR3 length equals 13 residues.

V is TRBV2 and J is TRBJ2-1; 7 nucleotides line up with TRBD2. The V segment lost 10 bases and the J segment 5 bases; nucleotides outside the gene matches: 8. CDR3 size: 13 residues. Germline V CDR1 and CDR2: SNHLY, FYNNEI. In DNA form, the CDR3 reads TGTGCCACCCGGCGGGAGCTGAACAATGAGCAGTTCTTC. Protein: CATRRELNNEQFF.

The sample holds a few counts of this clone. This rearrangement joins TRBV19 to TRBJ2-5; D could derive from TRBD1 or TRBD2 (5 bases each). Deletions cut 2 bases from V and 1 base from J, with 11 bases between. The CDR3 runs to 15 residues. Germline CDR1 LNHDA, CDR2 SQIVND (reference sequence). For the CDR3, the DNA is TGTGCCAGTAGTATATTGACGGGGCCCCAAGAGACCCAGTACTTC. Its translation: CASSILTGPQETQYF.

The chain combines TRBV7-9 with TRBJ1-5, with no clear D. Germline-derived CDR1 and CDR2 are SEHNR and FQNEAQ (reference sequence). Trimming took off 5 bases at V and 2 bases at J, with 13 bases between the two ends. The CDR3 is 15 amino acids. For the CDR3, the DNA is TGTGCCAGCAGCCGAGGATCAGGAGGCAATCAGCCCCAGCATTTT. It encodes CASSRGSGGNQPQHF.